This note documents a single T cell receptor beta chain sequence. Trimming shortened V by 6 bases and J by 10 bases, and 12 bases separated the two germline ends. This CDR3 region has 11 residues. Germline loops: CDR1 MDHEN, CDR2 SYDVKM. These data are taken from a study of beta chain features in type 1 diabetes. As every portion of the isolated RNA was reverse transcribed, the sequencing read expressed TCRB transcripts. Sequencing used immunoSEQ multiplex PCR; TCRdb keeps in-frame clones, though not all of them. The sample has approximately 38,000 clones, 64% seen once; the top ten hold approximately 2%.

The sequence came from a woman younger than 45 in good health. This sequence joins TRBV28 and TRBJ1-1; D gene uncertain. The sequenced sample consisted of Tregs from blood. This CDR3 reads CASRGSPGAFF. The CDR3 nucleotides are TGTGCCAGCAGAGGATCTCCGGGAGCTTTCTTT.